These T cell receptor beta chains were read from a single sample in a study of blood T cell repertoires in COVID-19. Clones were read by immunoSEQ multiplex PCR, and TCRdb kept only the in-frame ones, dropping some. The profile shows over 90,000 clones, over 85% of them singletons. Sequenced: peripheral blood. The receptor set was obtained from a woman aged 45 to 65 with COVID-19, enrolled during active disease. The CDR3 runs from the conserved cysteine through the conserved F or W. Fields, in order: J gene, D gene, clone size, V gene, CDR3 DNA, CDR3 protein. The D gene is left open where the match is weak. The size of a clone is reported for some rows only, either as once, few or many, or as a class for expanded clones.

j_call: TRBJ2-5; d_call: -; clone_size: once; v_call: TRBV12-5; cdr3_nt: TGTGCTAGTGGTTTGGGGCAGGTCGAGACCCAGTACTTC; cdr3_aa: CASGLGQVETQYF
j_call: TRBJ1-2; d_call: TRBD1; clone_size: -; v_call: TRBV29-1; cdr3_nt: TGCAGCGCCGACAGGGGAGGCTATGGCTACACCTTC; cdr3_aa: CSADRGGYGYTF
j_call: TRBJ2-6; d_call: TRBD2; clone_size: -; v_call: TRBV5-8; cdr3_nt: TGTGCCAGCAGCTTGGAGGCTAGCGGGGCTCTGTCTGGGGCCAACGTCCTGACTTTC; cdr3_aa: CASSLEASGALSGANVLTF
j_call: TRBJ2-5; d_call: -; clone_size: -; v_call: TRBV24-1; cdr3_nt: TGTGCCACCAGTGAAGTCGGTGAAGAGACCCAGTACTTC; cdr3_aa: CATSEVGEETQYF
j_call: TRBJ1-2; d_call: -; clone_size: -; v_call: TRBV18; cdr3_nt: TGTGCCAGCTCACCCGGGGTGAGGAACTATGGCTACACCTTC; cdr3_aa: CASSPGVRNYGYTF
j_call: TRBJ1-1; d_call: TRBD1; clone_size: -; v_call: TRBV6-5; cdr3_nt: TGTGCCAGCGACAGGGGGGCGGGGAACACTGAAGCTTTCTTT; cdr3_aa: CASDRGAGNTEAFF
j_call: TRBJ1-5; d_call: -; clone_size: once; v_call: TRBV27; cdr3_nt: TGTGCCAGCAGCCGACAGGCCCCGGGTAGCAATCAGCCCCAGCATTTT; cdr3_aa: CASSRQAPGSNQPQHF
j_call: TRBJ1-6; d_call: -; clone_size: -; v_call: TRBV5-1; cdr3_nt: TGCGCCAGCAGCTTGGAACGAGAGGATTCACCCCTCCACTTT; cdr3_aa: CASSLEREDSPLHF
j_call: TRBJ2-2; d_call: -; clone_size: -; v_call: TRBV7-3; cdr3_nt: TGTGCCAGCACTTGGGCGGGGAACTCGAACACCGGGGAGCTGTTTTTT; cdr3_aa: CASTWAGNSNTGELFF
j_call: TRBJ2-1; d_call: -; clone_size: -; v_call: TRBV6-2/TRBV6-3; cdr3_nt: TGTGCCAGCAGTTACTCTTTACGTATTAGCTCCTACAATGAGCAGTTCTTC; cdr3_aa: CASSYSLRISSYNEQFF
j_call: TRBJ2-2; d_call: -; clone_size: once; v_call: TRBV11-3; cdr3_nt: TGTGCCAGCAGCTTAGACGGAGCGAACACCGGGGAGCTGTTTTTT; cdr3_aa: CASSLDGANTGELFF
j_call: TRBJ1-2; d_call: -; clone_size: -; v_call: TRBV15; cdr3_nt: TGTGCCACCAGCAGAGCTGACACCTCCTATGGCTACACCTTC; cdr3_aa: CATSRADTSYGYTF
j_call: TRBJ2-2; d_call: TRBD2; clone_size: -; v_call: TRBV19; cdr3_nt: TGTGCCACGCAACTAGCGGGGGGGCCGACCGGGGAGCTGTTTTTT; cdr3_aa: CATQLAGGPTGELFF
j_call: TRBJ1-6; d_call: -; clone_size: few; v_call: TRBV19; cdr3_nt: TGTGCCAGTAGTTCCCGACAGCATCTCTCCTATAATTCACCCCTCCACTTT; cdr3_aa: CASSSRQHLSYNSPLHF
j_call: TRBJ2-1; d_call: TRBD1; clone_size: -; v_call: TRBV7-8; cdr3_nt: TGTGCCAGCAGCCCCCGGGGACAGTCCTACAATGAGCAGTTCTTC; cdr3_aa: CASSPRGQSYNEQFF
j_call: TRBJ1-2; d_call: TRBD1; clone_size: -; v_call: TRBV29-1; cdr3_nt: TGCAGCGGGTTGACGGAAAAACAGGGGGGCTACACCTTC; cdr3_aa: CSGLTEKQGGYTF
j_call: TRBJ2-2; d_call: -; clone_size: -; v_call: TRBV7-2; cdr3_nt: TGTGCCAGCAGCTTAGGGGCAAGCCAGTGGGTCGGGGAGCTGTTTTTT; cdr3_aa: CASSLGASQWVGELFF
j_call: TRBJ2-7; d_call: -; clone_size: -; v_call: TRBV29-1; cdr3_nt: TGCAGCGTCCAAACAGGAGCCTACGAGCAGTACTTC; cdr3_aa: CSVQTGAYEQYF
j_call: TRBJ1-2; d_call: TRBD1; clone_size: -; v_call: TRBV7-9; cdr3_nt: TGTGCCAGCAGACGACAGGGAGTCTATGGCTACACCTTC; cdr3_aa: CASRRQGVYGYTF
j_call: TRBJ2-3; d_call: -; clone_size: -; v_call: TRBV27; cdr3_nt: TGTGCCAGCAGTTACCAGAGCACAGATACGCAGTATTTT; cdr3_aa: CASSYQSTDTQYF
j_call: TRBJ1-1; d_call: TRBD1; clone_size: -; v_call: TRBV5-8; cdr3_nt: TGTGCCAGCAGCACTATACGGACAGGGACGGCTTTCTTT; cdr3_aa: CASSTIRTGTAFF
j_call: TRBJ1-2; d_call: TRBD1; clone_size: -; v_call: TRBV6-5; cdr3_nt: TGTGCCAGCAGTTACTCCACAGGGGGCGGCTACACCTTC; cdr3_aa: CASSYSTGGGYTF
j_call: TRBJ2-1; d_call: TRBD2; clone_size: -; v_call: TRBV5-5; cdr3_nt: TGTGCCAGCGGTAGCGGGGGGGTTGTCGAGCAGTTCTTC; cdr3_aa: CASGSGGVVEQFF